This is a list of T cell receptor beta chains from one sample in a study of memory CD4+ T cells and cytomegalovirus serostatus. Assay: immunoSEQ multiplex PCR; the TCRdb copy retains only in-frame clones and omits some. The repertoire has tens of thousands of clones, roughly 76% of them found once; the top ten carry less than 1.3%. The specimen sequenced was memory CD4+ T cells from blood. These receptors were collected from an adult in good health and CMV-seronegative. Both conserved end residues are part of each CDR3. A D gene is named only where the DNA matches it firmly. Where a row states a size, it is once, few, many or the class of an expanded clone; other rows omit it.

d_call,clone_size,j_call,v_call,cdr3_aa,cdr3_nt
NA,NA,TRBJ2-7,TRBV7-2,CASSLGVFGSYEQYF,TGTGCCAGCAGCTTAGGGGTATTCGGCAGCTACGAGCAGTACTTC
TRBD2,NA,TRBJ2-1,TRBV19,CASSGEAGAYNEQFF,TGTGCCAGTAGTGGGGAGGCGGGGGCCTACAATGAGCAGTTCTTC
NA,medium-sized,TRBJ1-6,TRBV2,CASSGQGNSPLHF,TGTGCCAGCAGTGGCCAGGGTAATTCACCCCTCCACTTT
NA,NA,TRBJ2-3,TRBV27,CASSLFRTSTDTQYF,TGTGCCAGCAGTTTATTTAGGACGAGCACAGATACGCAGTATTTT
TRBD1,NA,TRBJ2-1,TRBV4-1,CASSQAPTGAAYNEQFF,TGCGCCAGCAGCCAAGCACCGACAGGGGCTGCCTACAATGAGCAGTTCTTC
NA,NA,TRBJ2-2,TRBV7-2,CASSPRRDTGELFF,TGTGCCAGCAGCCCCCGCCGGGACACCGGGGAGCTGTTTTTT
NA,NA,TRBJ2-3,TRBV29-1,CSVVLRPWRYF,TGCAGCGTTGTACTACGCCCCTGGCGGTATTTT
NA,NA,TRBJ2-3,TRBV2,CASSEKETDTQYF,TGTGCCAGCAGTGAAAAGGAGACAGATACGCAGTATTTT
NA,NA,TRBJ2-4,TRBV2,CAGRRENIQYF,TGTGCCGGACGAAGAGAAAACATTCAGTACTTC
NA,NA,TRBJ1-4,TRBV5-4,CASSSRTAEKLFF,TGTGCCAGCAGCTCTCGGACTGCAGAAAAACTGTTTTTT
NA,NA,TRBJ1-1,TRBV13,CASSPNGGRTEAFF,TGTGCCAGCAGCCCGAATGGGGGAAGGACTGAAGCTTTCTTT
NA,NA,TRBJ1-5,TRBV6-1,CASTPGSQPQHF,TGTGCCAGCACCCCGGGGTCACAGCCCCAGCATTTT
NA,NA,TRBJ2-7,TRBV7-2,CASSSGQWSYEQYF,TGTGCCAGCAGTTCAGGACAATGGAGCTACGAGCAGTACTTC
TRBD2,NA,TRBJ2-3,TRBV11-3,CASSPGLAGTDTQYF,TGTGCCAGCAGTCCCGGGCTAGCGGGGACAGATACGCAGTATTTT
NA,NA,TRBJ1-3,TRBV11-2,CASSSESTASGNTIYF,TGTGCCAGCAGCTCGGAGTCAACAGCCTCTGGAAACACCATATATTTT
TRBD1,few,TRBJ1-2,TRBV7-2,CASSSLQGAYGYTF,TGTGCCAGCAGCTCGTTACAGGGGGCCTATGGCTACACCTTC
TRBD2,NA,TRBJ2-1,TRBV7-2,CASSLVTSATPNNEQFF,TGTGCCAGCAGCTTAGTGACTAGCGCGACGCCAAACAATGAGCAGTTCTTC
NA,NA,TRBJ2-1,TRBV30,CAWRPQGNEQFF,TGTGCCTGGAGACCCCAGGGAAATGAGCAGTTCTTC
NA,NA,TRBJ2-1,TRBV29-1,CSVEQIERDEQFF,TGCAGCGTTGAACAGATTGAGCGGGATGAGCAGTTCTTC
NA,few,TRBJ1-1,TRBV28,CASSLQGFAFF,TGTGCCAGCAGTTTACAGGGATTTGCTTTCTTT
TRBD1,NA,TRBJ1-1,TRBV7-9,CASSAGQQTNTEAFF,TGTGCCAGCAGCGCGGGACAGCAGACGAACACTGAAGCTTTCTTT
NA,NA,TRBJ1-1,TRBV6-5,CASSYSNSRTEAFF,TGTGCCAGCAGTTACTCTAACAGTCGGACTGAAGCTTTCTTT
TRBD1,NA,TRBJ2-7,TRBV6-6,CASSYSQGPRYEQYF,TGTGCCAGCAGTTACTCACAGGGGCCCCGCTACGAGCAGTACTTC
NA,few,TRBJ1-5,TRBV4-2,CASSPARSLSNQPQHF,TGTGCCAGCAGCCCAGCTAGGTCTCTGAGCAATCAGCCCCAGCATTTT
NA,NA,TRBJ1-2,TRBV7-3,CASSLSPSAGNYGYTF,TGTGCCAGCAGCTTAAGTCCATCGGCAGGGAACTATGGCTACACCTTC
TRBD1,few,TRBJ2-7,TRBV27,CASSRTGGLTYEQYF,TGTGCCAGCAGCCGAACAGGGGGCTTAACCTACGAGCAGTACTTC
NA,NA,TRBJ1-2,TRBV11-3,CASSLRGAGLANYGYTF,TGTGCCAGCAGCTTACGAGGCGCGGGGCTAGCTAACTATGGCTACACCTTC
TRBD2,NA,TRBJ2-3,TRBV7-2,CASSLVLAGLVADTQYF,TGTGCCAGCAGCTTAGTATTAGCGGGCCTGGTTGCAGATACGCAGTATTTT
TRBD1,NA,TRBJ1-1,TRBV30,CAWTPGQGTEAFF,TGTGCCTGGACGCCGGGACAGGGTACTGAAGCTTTCTTT
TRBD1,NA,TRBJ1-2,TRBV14,CASSQIIGTGVSNYGYTF,TGTGCCAGCAGCCAAATAATCGGGACAGGCGTATCTAACTATGGCTACACCTTC
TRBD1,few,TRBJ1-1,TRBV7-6,CASSSGTGVSQAFF,TGTGCCAGCAGCTCAGGGACAGGGGTTTCCCAAGCTTTCTTT